This T cell receptor (beta chain) originates from a study of neurological immune-mediated disorders. Study-wide results and limits: Among expanded clones, no CDR3 amino acid sequences were shared across subjects, a pattern suggesting private repertoires in all groups. HTLV-1-associated myelopathy ranked highest for TCR clonal expansion and multiple sclerosis lowest, beneath healthy controls.

By its share, this clonotype is medium-sized (0.01 to 0.1%). No antigen is known for it. The unsorted libraries were produced from 2 million PBMCs held at -80 C. The V gene's germline CDR1 is GTSNPN and CDR2 SVGIG (reference sequence). This CDR3 comprises 15 residues. V gave up 2 bases and J gave up 2 bases, with 13 bases separating them. The cDNA came from 5'RACE, which used 10-nucleotide random UMIs. TCRdb passed the 5' RACE reads through MiXCR, listing each CDR3 protein once. This repertoire shows tens of thousands of distinct CDR3 sequences, about 2.6% found once; its top ten account for 2.3%. The chain joins TRBV30 to TRBJ1-5; D unresolved. The sequence was obtained from a woman aged 45 to 65 with multiple sclerosis. Sequenced: PBMCs. CDR3 sequence (DNA): TGTGCCTGGAGTTCACTTCTCGAAGGCAATCAGCCCCAGCATTTT. It yields the protein CAWSSLLEGNQPQHF.